This entry concerns a single T cell receptor beta chain. Its specific antigen is unknown. The sample holds no much larger clone one base away, and base qualities are not on file. The data originate from a study of shared T cell receptors in the human thymus (dated by TCRdb to the early 2020s). Concerning the study at large: The study examined how the human thymus generates shared, self-reactive T-cell receptor alpha chains.

The germline ends are 14 bases apart after V is trimmed by 7 bases and J by 1 base. There are 15 amino acids in the CDR3, from cysteine to phenylalanine inclusive. Only CDR3 DNA remains: 45 bases, in frame from the first base. CDR1 LNHDA and CDR2 SQIVND are derived from the germline V gene (reference sequence). The library relied on the immunoSEQ multiplex PCR assay. The table comes from immuneACCESS by way of TCRdb, which keeps in-frame sequences with V and J called. Part of the clones is missing from these tables; in studies checked, under half for an unresolved V gene and the rest for unknown reasons. The sample records about 380,000 clones, roughly 94% of which are singletons. The ten largest make up approximately 0.02% of the sample.

The V gene is TRBV19 and the J gene is TRBJ1-5; the D gene assignment is ambiguous. The sequencing sample was made of thymocytes. The TCR originated in a human donor. The CDR3 corresponds to CASMGPGRSNQPQHF. The sequenced DNA is TGTGCCAGTATGGGCCCGGGGAGGAGCAATCAGCCCCAGCATTTT.